These T cell receptor beta chains were read from a single sample in a study of PD-L1 blockade in urothelial cancer. Measured with immunoSEQ multiplex PCR; TCRdb has only the in-frame clones, and not every one. The sample has 38,000 or so clones, around four fifths seen once; the top ten hold roughly 15%. The sample here was PBMCs, taken around atezolizumab (anti-PD-L1) treatment. These receptors were obtained from a man aged 80 or over with urothelial cancer. The CDR3 runs from the conserved cysteine through the conserved F or W. A D gene is named only where the DNA matches it firmly.

J gene: TRBJ2-7; V gene: TRBV29-1; D gene: NA; CDR3 protein: CSVVTAYEQYF
J gene: TRBJ2-3; V gene: TRBV5-1; D gene: NA; CDR3 protein: CASSSGRTMNTDTQYF
J gene: TRBJ2-1; V gene: TRBV6-1; D gene: NA; CDR3 protein: CASSEAGGTPYNEQFF
J gene: TRBJ1-2; V gene: TRBV19; D gene: TRBD1; CDR3 protein: CASSINRGLGYTF
J gene: TRBJ2-7; V gene: TRBV6-4; D gene: TRBD2; CDR3 protein: CASSDSSGTLPSSYEQYF
J gene: TRBJ2-7; V gene: TRBV7-2; D gene: TRBD2; CDR3 protein: CASSLGLAGTYEQYF
J gene: TRBJ2-1; V gene: TRBV10-1; D gene: TRBD2; CDR3 protein: CASSESGRGLSSYNEQFF
J gene: TRBJ2-5; V gene: TRBV28; D gene: NA; CDR3 protein: CASSPRHTQETQYF
J gene: TRBJ1-5; V gene: TRBV30; D gene: NA; CDR3 protein: CAWSGSRDAKTPTLNQPQHF
J gene: TRBJ2-3; V gene: TRBV5-1; D gene: TRBD1; CDR3 protein: CASIRSGTGSTDTQYF
J gene: TRBJ2-7; V gene: TRBV6-6; D gene: TRBD2; CDR3 protein: CASSPGPVGGEYF
J gene: TRBJ1-1; V gene: TRBV6-6; D gene: NA; CDR3 protein: CASQPDKNTEAFF
J gene: TRBJ1-2; V gene: TRBV30; D gene: TRBD1; CDR3 protein: CAWSVTGGDGYTF
J gene: TRBJ1-1; V gene: TRBV5-1; D gene: NA; CDR3 protein: CASSLVGVRGAFF
J gene: TRBJ2-3; V gene: TRBV18; D gene: NA; CDR3 protein: CASSAAYPTTPNTQYF
J gene: TRBJ2-7; V gene: TRBV20-1; D gene: NA; CDR3 protein: CSASLYEQYF
J gene: TRBJ2-2; V gene: TRBV5-1; D gene: NA; CDR3 protein: CASAEGDTGELFF
J gene: TRBJ2-1; V gene: TRBV19; D gene: TRBD2; CDR3 protein: CASSRTPASGNFGEQFF
J gene: TRBJ1-1; V gene: TRBV27; D gene: NA; CDR3 protein: CASSFRTEAFF
J gene: TRBJ2-5; V gene: TRBV25-1; D gene: TRBD1; CDR3 protein: CASRSDRQETQYF
J gene: TRBJ2-3; V gene: TRBV19; D gene: NA; CDR3 protein: CASSSGQNTDTQYF
J gene: TRBJ2-3; V gene: TRBV11-2; D gene: NA; CDR3 protein: CASSLRGAGSTDTQYF
J gene: TRBJ1-2; V gene: TRBV18; D gene: TRBD1; CDR3 protein: CASSRGQGGVYGYTF